Listed below are T cell receptor beta chains from one sample, sequenced in a study of blood T cells in healthy people across ages. TCRdb called the 5' RACE reads again in MiXCR, with one record for every CDR3 protein. The sample yields some 930,000 distinct CDR3 sequences, about 27% seen once. The sample was also linked to a second study, of T cells of mothers and their children.

Sequencing was carried out using blood. The receptors were gathered from a woman aged 40 to 49 in good health. CDR3s include the opening cysteine and the closing phenylalanine or tryptophan. D genes are given only for firm matches. Some rows mark clone size as missing; the rest say once, few, many or name a class of expanded clone.

v_call	cdr3_length	j_call	clone_size	d_call	cdr3_nt	cdr3_aa
TRBV6-5	14	TRBJ1-2	.	.	TGTGCCAGCAATCCCGCCTATGGGGGCTATGGCTACACCTTC	CASNPAYGGYGYTF
TRBV10-3	16	TRBJ2-1	.	TRBD2	TGTGCCATCAGTGAGCGAGGGACTAGCCCCTACAGTGAGCAGTTCTTC	CAISERGTSPYSEQFF
TRBV18	18	TRBJ2-3	.	TRBD2	TGTGCCAGCTCACCACTCGGAAGTAGCGGGGGAGTCCGGGATACGCAGTATTTT	CASSPLGSSGGVRDTQYF
TRBV2	15	TRBJ2-7	.	.	TGTGCCAGCAGTCTGAGCCGGGACGGCTACAATGAGCAGTACTTC	CASSLSRDGYNEQYF
TRBV12-3/TRBV12-4	15	TRBJ2-3	once	TRBD1	TGTGCCAGCAGTTTAAGACAGGGGATTTCAGATACGCAGTATTTT	CASSLRQGISDTQYF
TRBV7-9	13	TRBJ2-5	.	.	TGTGCCAGCAGCTGGGGATGGGAAGAGACCCAGTACTTC	CASSWGWEETQYF
TRBV5-1	15	TRBJ2-3	few	.	TGCGCCAGCGGGGGAGAATTTCCGACCACAGATACGCAGTATTTT	CASGGEFPTTDTQYF
TRBV6-2/TRBV6-3	14	TRBJ2-1	.	.	TGTGCCGCAGAAGGGACACCTTCCTACAATGAGCAGTTCTTC	CAAEGTPSYNEQFF
TRBV15	18	TRBJ2-5	.	TRBD2	TGTGCCACCAGCAGAGAAGGGCGTCCGGGACTATCACAAGAGACCCAGTACTTC	CATSREGRPGLSQETQYF
TRBV19	16	TRBJ1-5	.	.	TGTGCCAGTAGTATATATGGGGCAGCCCTCTATCAGCCCCAGCATTTT	CASSIYGAALYQPQHF
TRBV20-1	18	TRBJ1-1	.	TRBD1	TGCAGTGCTAGAGTTAAGTCGTTTGGACAGGGGGCATGGACTGAAGCTTTCTTT	CSARVKSFGQGAWTEAFF
TRBV29-1	15	TRBJ2-5	.	TRBD2	TGCAGCGCCAGTTCGGCCAGCGGGGGCCAAGAGACCCAGTACTTC	CSASSASGGQETQYF
TRBV30	15	TRBJ2-1	.	.	TGTGCCTGGAGTCCCCCTAGGACCTTCCGTAATGAGCAGTTCTTC	CAWSPPRTFRNEQFF
TRBV6-1	14	TRBJ2-1	few	TRBD1	TGTGCCAGCAACCGGGACAGGGGTACGAATGAGCAGTTCTTC	CASNRDRGTNEQFF
TRBV4-3	17	TRBJ2-1	few	.	TGCGCCAGCAGCCAAGATCTAGGGACTTATACCTACAATGAGCAGTTCTTC	CASSQDLGTYTYNEQFF
TRBV5-1	14	TRBJ2-5	.	.	TGCGCCAGCAGCTTGAACAGATCTCCAGGGACCCAGTACTTC	CASSLNRSPGTQYF
TRBV10-3	15	TRBJ2-3	.	.	TGTGCCATCAGTACCGGGCCAGGTGAAACAGATACGCAGTATTTT	CAISTGPGETDTQYF
TRBV20-1	8	TRBJ1-2	many	.	TGCAGTGCCCCAGACTACACCTTC	CSAPDYTF
TRBV28	12	TRBJ1-2	.	.	TGTGCCACGAGCCGGGGGAACTATGGCTACACCTTC	CATSRGNYGYTF
TRBV3-1	16	TRBJ1-5	many	TRBD1	TGTGCCAGCAGCCAAGATGGGGGACAGGGTAATCAGCCCCAGCATTTT	CASSQDGGQGNQPQHF
TRBV12-3/TRBV12-4	14	TRBJ1-4	many	.	TGTGCCAGCAGTCCCACGGACGCCCGCGAAAAACTGTTTTTT	CASSPTDAREKLFF
TRBV5-1	14	TRBJ2-5	few	TRBD1	TGCGCCAGCAGCGACGGGGACAGGTTCCCCCTCCAGTACTTC	CASSDGDRFPLQYF
TRBV29-1	15	TRBJ1-1	few	.	TGCAGCGTTGAAATGGTGGCTGGGACTCACGGGTTAGCTTTCTTT	CSVEMVAGTHGLAFF
TRBV19	14	TRBJ1-1	.	.	TGTGCCAGTAGTATACGGACGGTTGGCACTGAAGCTTTCTTT	CASSIRTVGTEAFF
TRBV9	15	TRBJ2-1	.	TRBD2	TGTGCCAGCAGCGTAGATGCGGGGGGGGCCAATGAGCAGTTCTTC	CASSVDAGGANEQFF
TRBV28	14	TRBJ1-1	few	.	TGTGCCAGCAGTTCGCAGGGTCAGAACACTGAAGCTTTCTTT	CASSSQGQNTEAFF
TRBV10-3	15	TRBJ1-1	few	.	TGTGCCATCAGGGATGGGGCTCTACCGAACACTGAAGCTTTCTTT	CAIRDGALPNTEAFF
TRBV7-3	15	TRBJ1-3	.	.	TGTGCCAACAGCTTAGTCCCAGAACCTGGAAACACCATATATTTT	CANSLVPEPGNTIYF
TRBV11-2	14	TRBJ2-7	many	.	TGTGCCAGCAGCCCGGGACTGAACTTCTACGAGCAGTACTTC	CASSPGLNFYEQYF
TRBV11-3	18	TRBJ1-2	few	.	TGTGCCAGCAGCTTATGTATCGGGCAGGGGCTTCACCCTAATGGCTACACCTTC	CASSLCIGQGLHPNGYTF
TRBV2	16	TRBJ2-3	.	TRBD1	TGTGCCAGCAGTCCCCGGACAGGTTTTAGGACAGATACGCAGTATTTT	CASSPRTGFRTDTQYF
TRBV2	15	TRBJ1-1	few	.	TGTGCCAGCAATGTGAAATCTGGAGGGGTTACTGAAGCTTTCTTT	CASNVKSGGVTEAFF
TRBV24-1	16	TRBJ1-3	.	.	TGTGCCACCCTAGTGGGGTATGCTCGCTGGTCGGACACCATATATTTT	CATLVGYARWSDTIYF
TRBV6-2/TRBV6-3	15	TRBJ2-7	few	.	TGTGCCAGCAGAACGACAGGGACTCCTCCTTACGAGCAGTACTTC	CASRTTGTPPYEQYF
TRBV28	14	TRBJ2-7	.	.	TGTGCCGGCAGCCCCGTGGGGCGGGGCTACGAGCAGTACTTC	CAGSPVGRGYEQYF
TRBV6-5	18	TRBJ2-1	few	TRBD1	TGTGCCAGCAGATACCCCCAACGGGGACAGGGGTACTACAATGAGCAGTTCTTC	CASRYPQRGQGYYNEQFF
TRBV12-3/TRBV12-4	16	TRBJ1-4	few	.	TGTGCCAGCAGTTTAGATTTCGGATCGGGCAATGAAAAACTGTTTTTT	CASSLDFGSGNEKLFF
TRBV5-1	15	TRBJ1-2	.	.	TGCGCCAGCAGCCCTAATCGACAGGCTAACTATGGCTACACCTTC	CASSPNRQANYGYTF
TRBV7-2	15	TRBJ2-7	few	TRBD1	TGTGCCAGCAGCTTAGGATCGGGACAGGGTTACGAGCAGTACTTC	CASSLGSGQGYEQYF
TRBV7-2	16	TRBJ2-5	once	.	TGCGCCAGCGGCCTACTTGGGGGCTCTGTGGAAGAGACCCAGTACTTC	CASGLLGGSVEETQYF
TRBV20-1	13	TRBJ2-4	.	.	TGCAGTGCTAGGCCCAGGGATGTGAACATTCAGTACTTC	CSARPRDVNIQYF
TRBV29-1	14	TRBJ2-3	.	.	TGCAGCGTTGAAGTGGACAGAATACCAGATACGCAGTATTTT	CSVEVDRIPDTQYF
TRBV20-1	13	TRBJ1-1	few	TRBD1	TGCAGTGCCACGACAGGGGGGAACACTGAAGCTTTCTTT	CSATTGGNTEAFF
TRBV9	15	TRBJ1-4	few	.	TGTGCCAGCAGCGCGATGACAGGCCCTAATGAAAAACTGTTTTTT	CASSAMTGPNEKLFF
TRBV10-3	15	TRBJ1-1	many	.	TGTGCCATCAGTGACGCCGGGGACCCCAGAACTGAAGCTTTCTTT	CAISDAGDPRTEAFF
TRBV18	15	TRBJ2-5	.	.	TGTGCCAGCTCACCATCGTCTCCCTTTCAAGAGACCCAGTACTTC	CASSPSSPFQETQYF
TRBV28	14	TRBJ2-5	many	.	TGTGCCAGCAGTCGGACCTTTCGCCAAGAGACCCAGTACTTC	CASSRTFRQETQYF
TRBV2	16	TRBJ2-1	few	.	TGTGCCAGCAGTGAAGTAGGGGGGTTAGGGTACAATGAGCAGTTCTTC	CASSEVGGLGYNEQFF
TRBV19	13	TRBJ2-1	.	.	TGTGCCAGTAGTAACTCGCTCCAGGATGAGCAGTTCTTC	CASSNSLQDEQFF
TRBV7-9	14	TRBJ2-3	.	TRBD2	TGTGCCAGCATCGTTAGCGGGGTCACAGATACGCAGTATTTT	CASIVSGVTDTQYF
TRBV5-6	17	TRBJ1-5	few	.	TGTGCCAGCAGCTTCGGCAGGGACACCTATAGCAATCAGCCCCAGCATTTT	CASSFGRDTYSNQPQHF